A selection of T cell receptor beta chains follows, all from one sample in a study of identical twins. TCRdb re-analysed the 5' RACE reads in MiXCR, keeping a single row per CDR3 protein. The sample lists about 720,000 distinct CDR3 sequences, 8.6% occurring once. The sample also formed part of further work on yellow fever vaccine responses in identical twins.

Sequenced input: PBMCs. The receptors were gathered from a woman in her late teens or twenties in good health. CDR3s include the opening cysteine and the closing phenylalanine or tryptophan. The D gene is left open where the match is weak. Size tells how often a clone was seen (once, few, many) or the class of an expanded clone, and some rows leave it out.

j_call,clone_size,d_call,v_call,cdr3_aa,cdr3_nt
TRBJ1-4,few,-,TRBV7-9,CASSFGGSSSEKLFF,TGTGCCAGCAGCTTTGGCGGGAGTTCCTCTGAAAAACTGTTTTTT
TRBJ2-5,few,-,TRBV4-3,CASSQDWLLQETQYF,TGCGCCAGCAGCCAAGATTGGCTACTTCAAGAGACCCAGTACTTC
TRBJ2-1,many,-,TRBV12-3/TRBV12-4,CASSLDVGGQFF,TGTGCCAGCAGTTTGGATGTCGGTGGGCAGTTCTTC
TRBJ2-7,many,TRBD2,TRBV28,CASSPRGSGRGYEQYF,TGTGCCAGCAGTCCGAGGGGTAGCGGGAGGGGCTACGAGCAGTACTTC
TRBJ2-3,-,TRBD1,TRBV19,CASSPRQGGNTQYF,TGTGCCAGTAGTCCCAGACAGGGTGGGAATACGCAGTATTTT
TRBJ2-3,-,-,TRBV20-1,CSARDQTDTQYF,TGCAGTGCTAGAGATCAGACAGATACGCAGTATTTT
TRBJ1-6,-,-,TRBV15,CATSSQDSPLHF,TGTGCCACCAGCAGCCAGGATTCACCCCTCCACTTT
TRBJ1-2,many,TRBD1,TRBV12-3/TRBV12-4,CASSFETGRFGYTF,TGTGCCAGCAGTTTTGAGACAGGGCGCTTTGGCTACACCTTC
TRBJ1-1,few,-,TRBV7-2,CASSWAGAEAFF,TGTGCCAGCAGCTGGGCGGGGGCTGAAGCTTTCTTT
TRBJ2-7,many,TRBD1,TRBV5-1,CASRPTGEVREQYF,TGCGCCAGCCGCCCGACAGGGGAGGTTCGCGAGCAGTACTTC
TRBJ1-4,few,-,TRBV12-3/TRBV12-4,CASSFTGTTNEKLFF,TGTGCCAGCAGTTTCACGGGGACAACTAATGAAAAACTGTTTTTT
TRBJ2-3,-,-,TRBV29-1,CSVDGLPGGTDTQYF,TGCAGCGTTGATGGGCTCCCCGGGGGCACAGATACGCAGTATTTT
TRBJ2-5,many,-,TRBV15,CATSRGSYQETQYF,TGTGCCACCAGCAGAGGATCGTACCAAGAGACCCAGTACTTC
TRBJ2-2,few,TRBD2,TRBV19,CASSIQQLAGGNTGELFF,TGTGCCAGTAGTATCCAACAACTAGCGGGGGGCAACACCGGGGAGCTGTTTTTT
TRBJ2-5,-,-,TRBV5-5,CASTRTGVPAKETQYF,TGTGCCAGCACCCGGACGGGAGTACCGGCCAAAGAGACCCAGTACTTC
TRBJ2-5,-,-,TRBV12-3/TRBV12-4,CASSLIGGAETQYF,TGTGCCAGCAGTTTAATTGGGGGGGCTGAGACCCAGTACTTC
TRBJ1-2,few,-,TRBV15,CATSRVFGGSYGYTF,TGTGCCACCAGCAGAGTCTTCGGGGGCAGCTATGGCTACACCTTC
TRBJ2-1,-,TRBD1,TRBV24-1,CATSDLLSGGNEQFF,TGTGCCACCAGTGATTTGCTCTCAGGGGGAAATGAGCAGTTCTTC
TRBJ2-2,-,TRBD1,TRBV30,CAWSETGGASWTGELFF,TGTGCCTGGAGTGAAACAGGGGGCGCGTCCTGGACCGGGGAGCTGTTTTTT
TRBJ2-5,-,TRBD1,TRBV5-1,CASSLEVQGYRYF,TGCGCCAGCAGCCTTGAGGTACAGGGGTATAGGTACTTC
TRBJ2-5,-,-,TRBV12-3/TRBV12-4,CASSPGYTTLGRLETQYF,TGTGCCAGCAGTCCGGGCTATACTACCCTCGGGCGGTTGGAGACCCAGTACTTC
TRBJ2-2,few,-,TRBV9,CASSVDRASNTGELFF,TGTGCCAGCAGCGTAGATAGGGCGAGTAACACCGGGGAGCTGTTTTTT
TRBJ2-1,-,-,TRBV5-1,CASNREFEQFF,TGCGCCAGCAATCGTGAATTTGAGCAGTTCTTC
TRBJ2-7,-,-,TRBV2,CASSSDTGWGLYEQYF,TGTGCCAGCAGCTCCGACACAGGATGGGGTCTCTACGAGCAGTACTTC
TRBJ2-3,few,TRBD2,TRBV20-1,CSARKREGLFTDTQYF,TGCAGTGCTAGGAAGCGGGAGGGCCTCTTCACAGATACGCAGTATTTT
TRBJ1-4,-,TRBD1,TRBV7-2,CASSTDRDRTNEKLFF,TGTGCCAGCAGCACGGACAGGGATCGAACTAATGAAAAACTGTTTTTT
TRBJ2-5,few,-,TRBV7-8,CASSQTLYQETQYF,TGTGCCAGCAGCCAGACACTGTACCAAGAGACCCAGTACTTC
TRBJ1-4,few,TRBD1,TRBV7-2,CASRSGQARVEKLFF,TGTGCCAGCAGGAGCGGACAGGCCAGGGTGGAAAAACTGTTTTTT
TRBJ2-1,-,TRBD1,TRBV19,CASNPQGQVFGEQFF,TGTGCCAGTAACCCTCAGGGACAGGTATTCGGTGAGCAGTTCTTC
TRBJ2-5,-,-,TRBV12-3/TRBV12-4,CASSYIQSETQYF,TGTGCCAGCAGCTATATACAGTCGGAGACCCAGTACTTC
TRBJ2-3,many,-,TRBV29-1,CSVSGVGTDTQYF,TGCAGCGTCTCGGGGGTTGGCACAGATACGCAGTATTTT
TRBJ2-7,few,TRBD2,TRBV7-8,CASSLEVSGGYEQYF,TGTGCCAGCAGCTTAGAGGTTAGCGGGGGTTACGAGCAGTACTTC
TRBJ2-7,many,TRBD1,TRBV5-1,CASSNEGTGRGEQYF,TGCGCCAGCAGCAACGAAGGGACAGGAAGAGGCGAGCAGTACTTC
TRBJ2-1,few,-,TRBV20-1,CSSHKESGVNEQFF,TGCAGTTCCCATAAGGAATCAGGGGTCAATGAGCAGTTCTTC
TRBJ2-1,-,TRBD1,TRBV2,CASSEGGQGVDEQFF,TGTGCCAGCAGTGAAGGGGGACAGGGGGTCGATGAGCAGTTCTTC
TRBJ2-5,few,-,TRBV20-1,CSARDMGEGEIISQYF,TGCAGTGCTAGAGATATGGGCGAGGGGGAGATTATTTCCCAGTACTTC
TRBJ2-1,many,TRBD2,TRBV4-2,CASSPPLAGGGNEQFF,TGTGCCAGCAGCCCACCACTAGCGGGGGGTGGCAATGAGCAGTTCTTC
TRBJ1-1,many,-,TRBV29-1,CSVQRPGQKGTEAFF,TGCAGCGTACAACGACCGGGGCAAAAAGGGACTGAAGCTTTCTTT
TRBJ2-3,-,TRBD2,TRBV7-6,CASSRPGTSGRATDTQYF,TGTGCCAGCAGCCGGCCCGGGACTAGCGGGAGGGCAACAGATACGCAGTATTTT
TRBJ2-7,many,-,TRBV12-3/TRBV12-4,CASSFRPSSYEQYF,TGTGCCAGCAGTTTTAGGCCCAGCTCCTACGAGCAGTACTTC